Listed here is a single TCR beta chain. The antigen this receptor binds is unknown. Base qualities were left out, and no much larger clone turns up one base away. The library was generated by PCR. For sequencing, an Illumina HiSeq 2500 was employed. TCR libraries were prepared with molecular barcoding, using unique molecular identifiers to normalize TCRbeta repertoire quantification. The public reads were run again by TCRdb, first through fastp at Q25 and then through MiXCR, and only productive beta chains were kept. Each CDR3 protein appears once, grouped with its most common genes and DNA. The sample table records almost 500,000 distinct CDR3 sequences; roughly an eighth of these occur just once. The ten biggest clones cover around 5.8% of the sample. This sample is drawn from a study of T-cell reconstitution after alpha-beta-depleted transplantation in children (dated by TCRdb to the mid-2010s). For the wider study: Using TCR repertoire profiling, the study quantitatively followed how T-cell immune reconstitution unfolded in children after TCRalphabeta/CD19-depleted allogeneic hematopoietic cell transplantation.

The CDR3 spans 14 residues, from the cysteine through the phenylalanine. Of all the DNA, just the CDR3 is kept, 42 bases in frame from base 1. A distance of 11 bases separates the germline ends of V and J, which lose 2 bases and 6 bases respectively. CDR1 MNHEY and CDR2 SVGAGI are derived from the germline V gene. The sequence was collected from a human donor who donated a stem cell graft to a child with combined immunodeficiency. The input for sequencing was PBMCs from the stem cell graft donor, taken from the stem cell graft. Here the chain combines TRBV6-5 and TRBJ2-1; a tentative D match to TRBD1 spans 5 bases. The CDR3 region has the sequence CASSYAQGVNEQFF. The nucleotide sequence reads TGTGCCAGCAGTTACGCCCAGGGCGTCAATGAGCAGTTCTTC.